A single sample gave rise to the 9 T cell receptor beta chains below, sequenced in a study of blood T cell repertoires in COVID-19. Clones were read by immunoSEQ multiplex PCR, and TCRdb kept only the in-frame ones, dropping some. The table has approximately 300,000 clones, roughly 91% seen once; the top ten hold around 0.8%. The sample consisted of peripheral blood. The origin of the receptors is a man in his thirties or forties with acute or convalescent COVID-19.

This sequence joins TRBV27 and TRBJ1-6, with D unresolved. Trimming removed 3 bases at V and 9 bases at J, with 18 bases between. Germline lookup yields CDR1 MNHEY and CDR2 SMNVEV (reference sequence). The CDR3 contains 16 residues. Here the CDR3 reads CASSFYGPPERSPLHF. Written as DNA, the CDR3 is TGTGCCAGCAGTTTTTATGGGCCTCCGGAACGTTCACCCCTCCACTTT.

The rearrangement uses TRBV2 and TRBJ1-5, with TRBD1 as a possible D gene (6 bases). The V end was cut by 6 bases, the J end by 5 bases, with 14 bases between. Germline assignment: CDR1 SNHLY and CDR2 FYNNEI. The CDR3 consists of 14 residues. The CDR3, as DNA: TGTGCCAGCAGGGGCAGGGGTTGGGATCAGCCCCAGCATTTT. As protein: CASRGRGWDQPQHF.

J is TRBJ1-5 and V is TRBV18, with no clear D. V lost 2 bases and J 4 bases, leaving 12 bases between the germline ends. Germline V gives CDR1 KGHSH, CDR2 LQKENI. The CDR3 sequence is 15 residues long. The CDR3 spells CASSPGQAINQPQHF. The CDR3 DNA is TGTGCCAGCTCACCAGGGCAGGCGATTAATCAGCCCCAGCATTTT.

The chain has TRBV28 and TRBJ2-2; 15 bases are a match to TRBD2. Germline values: CDR1 MDHEN, CDR2 SYDVKM. This CDR3 region has 19 residues. Unmatched junction bases numbered 12, after V lost 6 bases and J lost 4 bases. The CDR3 coding sequence is TGTGCCAGCAGCCGCGGGACTAGCGGGGGGCTGGTGGTCACCGGGGAGCTGTTTTTT. Amino acids: CASSRGTSGGLVVTGELFF.

The chain is built from TRBV19 and TRBJ2-1; D unresolved. Between the trimmed V and J ends, which lost 4 bases and 8 bases, there was a span of 18 bases. The germline V gene encodes CDR1 LNHDA and CDR2 SQIVND (reference sequence). CDR3 size: 15 residues. The CDR3 nucleotides read TGTGCCAGTAGTACGAGAAGAGGAACTGTGGATGAGCAGTTCTTC. This codes for CASSTRRGTVDEQFF.

The chain employs TRBV7-9 and TRBJ2-7; tentatively, D is TRBD2 (6 bases). Germline V lookup: CDR1 SEHNR, CDR2 FQNEAQ (reference sequence). Trimming cost V 6 bases and J 5 bases, with 23 bases left between them. The length of the CDR3 is 16 residues. The CDR3 coding sequence is TGTGCCAGCAGTTTTTCCGGTGCGATGCGGGAACACGAGCAGTACTTC. It codes for CASSFSGAMREHEQYF.

This clone was counted a single time. The chain combines TRBV5-1 with TRBJ2-3, with TRBD2 identical over 8 bases. Germline assignment: CDR1 SGHRS and CDR2 YFSETQ. This CDR3 contains 16 residues. Trimming cost V 3 bases and J 1 base; bases outside gene matches: 7. The CDR3: CASSSRTGGGTDTQYF. CDR3 in DNA: TGCGCCAGCAGCTCCAGGACGGGAGGGGGCACAGATACGCAGTATTTT. Drawing the rest from reference TRBV5-1 and TRBJ2-3, the complete variable domain is KAGVTQTPRYLIKTRGQQVTLSCSPISGHRSVSWYQQTPGQGLQFLFEYFSETQRNKGNFPGRFSGRQFSNSRSEMNVSTLELGDSALYLCASSSRTGGGTDTQYFGPGTRLTVL.

The chain has TRBV5-6 and TRBJ1-1; no reliable D call. Germline CDR1 is SGHDT and CDR2 is YYEEEE. This CDR3 comprises 13 residues. Trimming took 7 bases from V and 4 from J, leaving 14 bases between them. The CDR3 loop reads CASLGSPGTEAFF. CDR3 DNA sequence: TGTGCCAGCCTGGGGAGTCCGGGCACTGAAGCTTTCTTT.

J is TRBJ1-4 and V is TRBV19; D gene ambiguous. In germline, CDR1 is LNHDA, CDR2 SQIVND (reference sequence). V lost 5 bases and J 12 bases, leaving 22 bases between the germline ends. This CDR3 contains 15 residues. The CDR3 reads CASSPLLDSPGELFF. For the CDR3, the DNA is TGTGCCAGTAGTCCCCTTCTGGACTCTCCCGGGGAACTGTTTTTT. Filled out from reference TRBV19 and TRBJ1-4, the complete variable domain reads DGGITQSPKYLFRKEGQNVTLSCEQNLNHDAMYWYRQDPGQGLRLIYYSQIVNDFQKGDIAEGYSVSREKKESFPLTVTSAQKNPTAFYLCASSPLLDSPGELFFGSGTQLSVL.